What follows describes a single T cell receptor (beta chain). Germline values: CDR1 LGHNA, CDR2 YSLEER. V was pared by 4 bases and J by 5 bases, with 14 bases between. The CDR3 loop spans 14 amino acids. Using immunoSEQ multiplex PCR, the repertoire was profiled, and TCRdb retains in-frame clones only, with some absent. The sample holds 260,000 or so clones, roughly 86% seen once. These data belong to a study of blood T cell repertoires in COVID-19. Study-level information: PBMCs, B-cell-depleted T cells, or T cells were the source of the cDNA or gDNA that made up the material.

The specimen sequenced was peripheral blood. The TCR sequence derives from a human donor in a cohort sampled during active COVID-19. The chain couples TRBV4-3 to TRBJ1-2; D uncertain. The CDR3 is CASSPQAGLYGYTF. Here the CDR3 DNA reads TGCGCCAGCAGCCCTCAGGCGGGGTTATATGGCTACACCTTC.